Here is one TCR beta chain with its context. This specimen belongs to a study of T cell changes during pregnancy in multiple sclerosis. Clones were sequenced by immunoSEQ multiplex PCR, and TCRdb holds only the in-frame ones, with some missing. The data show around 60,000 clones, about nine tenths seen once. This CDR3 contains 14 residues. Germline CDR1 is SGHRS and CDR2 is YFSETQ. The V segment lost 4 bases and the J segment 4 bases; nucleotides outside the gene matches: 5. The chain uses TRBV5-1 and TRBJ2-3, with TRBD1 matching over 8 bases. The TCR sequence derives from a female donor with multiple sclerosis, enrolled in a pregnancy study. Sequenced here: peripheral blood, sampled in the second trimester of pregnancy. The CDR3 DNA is TGCGCCAGCAGCCCGCAGGGGGCCGCAGATACGCAGTATTTT. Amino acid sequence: CASSPQGAADTQYF.